These 15 T cell receptor beta chains share one sample of origin, sequenced in a study of spatial heterogeneity in lung cancer. In TCRdb, the 5' RACE reads were re-called with MiXCR into one record per CDR3 protein. The data contain 40,000 to 45,000 distinct CDR3 sequences, approximately 6.9% of them seen just once; the ten biggest clones take up around 43%. Noted time point: sample taken at primary tumor resection. TCRs were sequenced from unsorted whole RNA of tumor, nontumor lung or PBMC. This sample comprised PBMCs, obtained at surgery. The source of these receptors is a female donor with early-stage non-small cell lung cancer.

Many counts were recorded for this clonotype. This rearrangement joins TRBV7-2 to TRBJ2-1; no firm D call. Germline V lookup: CDR1 SGHTA, CDR2 FQGNSA. V was pared by 0 bases and J by 5 bases, with 8 bases between. This CDR3 contains 14 residues. The CDR3 sequence: CASSLAGWNNEQFF. The CDR3 nucleotides read TGTGCCAGCAGCTTAGCGGGCTGGAACAATGAGCAGTTCTTC.

This clonotype was observed many times. The genes are TRBV5-1 and TRBJ2-3; TRBD2 matches at 9 bases. Germline CDR1 and CDR2: SGHRS and YFSETQ. CDR3 length equals 14 residues. Trimming cost V 5 bases and J 3 bases; bases outside gene matches: 4. The CDR3 reads CASSVAGGTDTQYF. DNA of the CDR3: TGCGCCAGCAGTGTTGCGGGGGGGACAGATACGCAGTATTTT.

This clonotype was detected a few times. The chain is built from TRBV7-2 and TRBJ2-3; no reliable D call. Trimming cost V 1 base and J 5 bases, with 7 bases left between them. Germline lookup yields CDR1 SGHTA and CDR2 FQGNSA. This CDR3 comprises 13 residues. The CDR3 is CASSLVYRDTQYF. The CDR3 bases are TGTGCCAGCAGCTTAGTCTATAGAGATACGCAGTATTTT.

There are a few counts of this clonotype. V gene TRBV19 combines with J gene TRBJ1-6; 7 positions agree with TRBD1. The germline gives CDR1 LNHDA, CDR2 SQIVND (reference sequence). The CDR3 spans 18 residues. V trimming: 3 bases; J trimming: 7 bases; junction bases outside the gene matches: 15. The CDR3 spells CASSITTSRRGRNSPLHF. The CDR3 DNA reads as TGTGCCAGTAGTATCACAACCTCAAGAAGGGGGCGAAATTCACCCCTCCACTTT. Together with reference TRBV19 and TRBJ1-6, the CDR3 gives the full variable domain: DGGITQSPKYLFRKEGQNVTLSCEQNLNHDAMYWYRQDPGQGLRLIYYSQIVNDFQKGDIAEGYSVSREKKESFPLTVTSAQKNPTAFYLCASSITTSRRGRNSPLHFGNGTRLTVT.

The CDR3 bases are TGTGCCAGCAGTTTAGACGCGATCGGGGAGCTGTTTTTT. Protein sequence: CASSLDAIGELFF. This chain connects TRBV27 to TRBJ2-2; D call uncertain. Looked up from germline, CDR1 is MNHEY and CDR2 is SMNVEV (reference sequence). The CDR3 is 13 residues long. V lost 2 bases, J lost 7 bases, and 8 bases lay in between.

Many counts were recorded for this clonotype. The chain couples TRBV28 to TRBJ1-3; 8 nucleotides align to TRBD1. J lost 4 bases, V lost 4 bases, and 12 bases had no gene match. This CDR3 is 17 amino acids long. The germline CDR1 and CDR2 sequences are MDHEN and SYDVKM. This CDR3 reads CASSSLQGAPLGNTIYF. The DNA for the CDR3 is TGTGCCAGCAGTTCGCTCCAGGGGGCGCCTCTGGGAAACACCATATATTTT. The full variable domain, with the rest looked up from reference TRBV28 and TRBJ1-3, is DVKVTQSSRYLVKRTGEKVFLECVQDMDHENMFWYRQDPGLGLRLIYFSYDVKMKEKGDIPEGYSVSREKKERFSLILESASTNQTSMYLCASSSLQGAPLGNTIYFGEGSWLTVV.

This clonotype came up many times. The chain employs TRBV9 and TRBJ2-7, with 10 bases lining up with TRBD1. J lost 5 bases, V lost 4 bases, and 9 bases had no gene match. Germline V gene sequence: CDR1 SGDLS, CDR2 YYNGEE. The CDR3 runs to 15 residues. The CDR3 loop reads CASSSLDRGQDEQYF. CDR3 coding DNA: TGTGCCAGCAGCTCTCTTGACAGGGGGCAGGACGAGCAGTACTTC.

This clonotype came up many times. The chain couples TRBV7-9 to TRBJ1-2; D not certain. CDR3 size: 14 residues. Per the germline V gene, CDR1 is SEHNR and CDR2 is FQNEAQ (reference sequence). V lost 5 bases to trimming and J lost 2 bases, with 12 bases between them. The CDR3 region is CASSPPGPNYGYTF. CDR3 sequence (DNA): TGTGCCAGCAGCCCTCCCGGACCAAACTATGGCTACACCTTC.

This clonotype came up once. V usage is TRBV7-2 and J usage is TRBJ2-5; TRBD1 matches at 8 bases. CDR1 is SGHTA and CDR2 is FQGNSA in the germline V gene. J lost 2 bases, V lost 3 bases, and 5 bases had no gene match. This CDR3 spans 15 amino acids. The CDR3 protein is CASSLQTGGQETQYF. CDR3 sequence (DNA): TGTGCCAGCAGCTTGCAAACAGGGGGACAAGAGACCCAGTACTTC.

At least ten counts were recorded for this clonotype. J is TRBJ1-5 and V is TRBV29-1, with D maybe TRBD1 (5 bases). The CDR3 runs 12 residues. Germline V gene lookup returns CDR1 SQVTM and CDR2 ANQGSEA. V was trimmed by 7 bases and J by 5 bases, leaving 12 bases between them. DNA of the CDR3: TGCAGCGCCCAGACAGATTATCAGCCCCAGCATTTT. This sequence encodes CSAQTDYQPQHF.

This clonotype occurred a few times. The J gene is TRBJ1-4, the V gene TRBV29-1; 9 bases line up with TRBD1. Germline CDR1 is SQVTM and CDR2 is ANQGSEA. The CDR3 is made up of 13 amino acids. V was clipped by 7 bases and J by 8 bases; unmatched bases: 8. The CDR3 loop is CSGNPGQGEKLFF. The CDR3 DNA sequence: TGCAGCGGCAATCCGGGACAGGGCGAAAAACTGTTTTTT.

This clonotype was observed many times. This rearrangement joins TRBV7-2 to TRBJ1-1, with 7 bases identical to TRBD1. Germline lookup yields CDR1 SGHTA and CDR2 FQGNSA. The CDR3 contains 14 residues. The V gene end was trimmed by 5 bases and the J gene end by 4 bases; junction bases not matched to a gene: 7. The CDR3 loop reads CASSIRQGRTEAFF. The CDR3, as DNA: TGTGCCAGCAGCATAAGACAGGGCCGCACTGAAGCTTTCTTT. The full variable domain, rest sourced from reference TRBV7-2 and TRBJ1-1, is GAGVSQSPSNKVTEKGKDVELRCDPISGHTALYWYRQSLGQGLEFLIYFQGNSAPDKSGLPSDRFSAERTGGSVSTLTIQRTQQEDSAVYLCASSIRQGRTEAFFGQGTRLTVV.

This clonotype appeared a few times. The chain combines TRBV30 with TRBJ1-5, with TRBD1 matching over 8 bases. This CDR3 region has 16 residues. Germline CDR1 and CDR2: GTSNPN and SVGIG (reference sequence). Trimming took 0 bases from V and 5 from J; bases not matched to a gene: 9. The CDR3 region has the DNA TGTGCCTGGAGTGTCGGACAGGGTAGTTTCGATCAGCCCCAGCATTTT. Its protein product is CAWSVGQGSFDQPQHF. Based on the CDR3 plus reference TRBV30 and TRBJ1-5, the full variable domain is SQTIHQWPATLVQPVGSPLSLECTVEGTSNPNLYWYRQAAGRGLQLLFYSVGIGQISSEVPQNLSASRPQDRQFILSSKKLLLSDSGFYLCAWSVGQGSFDQPQHFGDGTRLSIL.

Only a few counts were recorded for this clonotype. V and J are TRBV19 and TRBJ1-5; D might be TRBD1 (5 bases). V was pared by 2 bases and J by 2 bases, with 25 bases between. The CDR3 spans 20 residues. Looked up from germline, CDR1 is LNHDA and CDR2 is SQIVND (reference sequence). The DNA of the CDR3 is TGTGCCAGTAGTATAAGATCGTTGATCGCAGGGTTCTGGGGCAATCAGCCCCAGCATTTT. Protein product: CASSIRSLIAGFWGNQPQHF. Full variable domain (rest looked up from reference TRBV19 and TRBJ1-5): DGGITQSPKYLFRKEGQNVTLSCEQNLNHDAMYWYRQDPGQGLRLIYYSQIVNDFQKGDIAEGYSVSREKKESFPLTVTSAQKNPTAFYLCASSIRSLIAGFWGNQPQHFGDGTRLSIL.

This clonotype was picked up many times. The J gene is TRBJ2-1, the V gene TRBV29-1; the D gene is possibly TRBD2 (7 bases). Germline V gene lookup returns CDR1 SQVTM and CDR2 ANQGSEA. The V end was cut by 4 bases, the J end by 2 bases, with 15 bases between. This CDR3 has 15 residues. CDR3 bases: TGCAGCGTTGCAGTGAGGGGGGGCCCCTACAATGAGCAGTTCTTC. Its protein is CSVAVRGGPYNEQFF.